This T cell receptor beta chain was obtained from a study of T-cell reconstitution after alpha-beta-depleted transplantation in children. Overall study findings and caveats: T-cell counts and diversity at one year post-transplant came mainly from newly produced T cells. Diversity of TCRbeta at day 60 was high in some patients, arising from surviving recipient T cells and thymic progenitors.

Many counts were recorded for this clonotype. What it binds is unknown. Germline CDR1 SGHRS, CDR2 YFSETQ. The CDR3 contains 14 residues. Unique molecular identifiers were incorporated into the prepared TCRbeta library. TCRdb fed the PCR reads into MiXCR, producing one record per CDR3 protein. Of roughly 160,000 distinct CDR3 sequences detected, around 10% appear once; the ten largest clones hold roughly 13%. This receptor was taken from a boy younger than 10 with acute myeloid leukemia, due to receive a stem cell transplant. The specimen comprised PBMCs, sampled before TCRalphabeta/CD19-depleted stem cell transplant. This chain connects TRBV5-1 to TRBJ1-2; D is perhaps TRBD1 (5 bases). This CDR3 is CFSSPGTGVYGYTF. CDR3 in DNA: TGCTTCAGCAGTCCCGGGACCGGCGTTTATGGCTACACCTTC.